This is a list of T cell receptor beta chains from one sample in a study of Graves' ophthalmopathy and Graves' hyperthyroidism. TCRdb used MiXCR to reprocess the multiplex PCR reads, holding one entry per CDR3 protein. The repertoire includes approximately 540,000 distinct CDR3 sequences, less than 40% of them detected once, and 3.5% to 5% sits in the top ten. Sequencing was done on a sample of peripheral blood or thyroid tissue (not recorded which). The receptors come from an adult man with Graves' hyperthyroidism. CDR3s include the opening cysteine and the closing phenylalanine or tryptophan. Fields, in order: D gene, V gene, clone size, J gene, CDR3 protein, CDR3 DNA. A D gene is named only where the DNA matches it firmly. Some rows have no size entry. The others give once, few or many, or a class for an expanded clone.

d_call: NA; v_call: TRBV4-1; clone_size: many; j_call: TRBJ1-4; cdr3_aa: CASSPKGRGSANEKLFF; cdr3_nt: TGCGCCAGCAGCCCCAAAGGACGAGGGTCGGCTAATGAAAAACTGTTTTTT
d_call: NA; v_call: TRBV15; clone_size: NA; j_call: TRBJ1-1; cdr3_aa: CATSRDLGESNTEAFF; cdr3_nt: TGTGCCACCAGCAGAGATTTAGGGGAATCGAACACTGAAGCTTTCTTT
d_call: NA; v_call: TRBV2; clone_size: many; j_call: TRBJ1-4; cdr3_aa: CASSGSVPNEKLFF; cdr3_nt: TGTGCCAGCAGTGGGTCCGTCCCTAATGAAAAACTGTTTTTT
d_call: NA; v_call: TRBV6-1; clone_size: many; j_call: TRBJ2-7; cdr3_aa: CASSERSGISYEQYF; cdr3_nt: TGTGCCAGCAGTGAAAGGTCAGGCATCTCCTACGAGCAGTACTTC
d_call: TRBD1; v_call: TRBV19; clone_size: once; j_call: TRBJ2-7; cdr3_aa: CASSPWMTGRRNEQYF; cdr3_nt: TGTGCCAGTAGCCCCTGGATGACAGGGAGAAGGAACGAGCAGTACTTC
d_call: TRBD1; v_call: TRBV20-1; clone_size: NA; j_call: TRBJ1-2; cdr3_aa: CSIRDSNYGYTF; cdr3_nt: TGCAGTATCAGGGACAGTAACTATGGCTACACCTTC
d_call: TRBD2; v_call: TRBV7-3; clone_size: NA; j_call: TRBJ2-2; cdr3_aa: CASSKQLAGGNTGELFF; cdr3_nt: TGTGCCAGCAGCAAACAACTAGCGGGGGGGAACACCGGGGAGCTGTTTTTT
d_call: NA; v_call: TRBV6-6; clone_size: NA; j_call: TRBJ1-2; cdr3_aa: CASSYHRRGEGCPPYGYTF; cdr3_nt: TGTGCCAGCAGTTACCACCGTCGGGGAGAGGGATGCCCTCCGTATGGCTACACCTTC
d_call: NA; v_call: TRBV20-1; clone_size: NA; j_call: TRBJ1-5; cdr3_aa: CSAGRGAWNQPQHF; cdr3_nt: TGCAGTGCTGGACGGGGGGCCTGGAATCAGCCCCAGCATTTT
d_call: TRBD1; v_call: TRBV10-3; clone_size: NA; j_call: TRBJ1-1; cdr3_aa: CASVKQGDGEAFF; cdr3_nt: TGTGCCAGCGTTAAACAGGGGGACGGTGAAGCTTTCTTT
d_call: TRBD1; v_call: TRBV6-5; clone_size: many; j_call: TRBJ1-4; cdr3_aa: CASRVGGGDEKLFF; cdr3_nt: TGTGCCAGCAGGGTAGGAGGGGGCGATGAAAAACTGTTTTTT
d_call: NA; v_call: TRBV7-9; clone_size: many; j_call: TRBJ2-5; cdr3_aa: CASSLRWRDRGQETQYF; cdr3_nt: TGTGCCAGCAGCTTGCGGTGGCGGGACCGCGGACAAGAGACCCAGTACTTC
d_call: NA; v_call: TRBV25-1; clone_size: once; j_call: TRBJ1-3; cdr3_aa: CASRPHLTTSGNTIYF; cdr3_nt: TGTGCCAGCAGACCCCACTTGACAACATCTGGAAACACCATATATTTT
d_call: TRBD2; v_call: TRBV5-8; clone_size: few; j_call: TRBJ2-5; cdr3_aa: CASSYPPGTSGGAETQYF; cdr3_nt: TGTGCCAGCAGCTACCCACCCGGGACTAGCGGGGGGGCAGAGACCCAGTACTTC
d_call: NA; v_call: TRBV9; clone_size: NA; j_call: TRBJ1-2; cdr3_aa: CASSGYSGNTF; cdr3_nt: TGTGCCAGCAGCGGGTACTCTGGAAACACCTTC
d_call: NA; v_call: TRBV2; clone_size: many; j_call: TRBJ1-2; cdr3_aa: CASSFTRMYGYTF; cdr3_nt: TGTGCCAGCAGCTTCACACGGATGTATGGCTACACCTTC
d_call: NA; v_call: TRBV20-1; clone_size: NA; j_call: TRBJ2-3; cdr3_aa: CSARRDPQADTQYF; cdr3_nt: TGCAGTGCTCGCCGGGACCCCCAGGCAGATACGCAGTATTTT
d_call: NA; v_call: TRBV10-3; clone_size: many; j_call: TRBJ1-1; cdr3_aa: CAISDLGTTEAFF; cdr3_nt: TGTGCCATCAGTGACTTAGGGACCACTGAAGCTTTCTTT
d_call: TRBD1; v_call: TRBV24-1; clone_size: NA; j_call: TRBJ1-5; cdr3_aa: CATSTGQGNQPQHF; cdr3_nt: TGTGCCACTAGCACGGGACAGGGAAATCAGCCCCAGCATTTT
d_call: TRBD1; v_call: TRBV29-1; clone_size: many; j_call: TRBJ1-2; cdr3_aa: CSVVGAPGQGTYGYTF; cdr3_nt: TGCAGCGTTGTTGGGGCCCCGGGACAGGGGACCTATGGCTACACCTTC
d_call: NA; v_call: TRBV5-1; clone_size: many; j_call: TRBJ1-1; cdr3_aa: CASSLTQGMNTEAFF; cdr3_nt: TGCGCCAGCAGCTTGACGCAGGGAATGAACACTGAAGCTTTCTTT
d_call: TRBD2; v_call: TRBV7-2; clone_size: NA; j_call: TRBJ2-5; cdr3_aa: CASSDTSGGAKPQETQYF; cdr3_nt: TGTGCCAGCAGCGACACTAGCGGGGGGGCGAAACCCCAAGAGACCCAGTACTTC
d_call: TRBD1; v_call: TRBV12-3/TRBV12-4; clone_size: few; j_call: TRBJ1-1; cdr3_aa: CASSSGQGADTEAFF; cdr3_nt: TGTGCCAGCAGTTCGGGACAGGGGGCAGACACTGAAGCTTTCTTT
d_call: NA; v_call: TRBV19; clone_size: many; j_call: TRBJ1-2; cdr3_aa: CASTPEQAMNYGYTF; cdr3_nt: TGTGCCAGTACCCCGGAGCAGGCAATGAACTATGGCTACACCTTC
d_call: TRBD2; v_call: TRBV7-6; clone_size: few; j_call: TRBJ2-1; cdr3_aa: CASSLGTASGMGEQFF; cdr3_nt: TGTGCCAGCAGCTTAGGTACGGCTAGCGGGATGGGTGAGCAGTTCTTC
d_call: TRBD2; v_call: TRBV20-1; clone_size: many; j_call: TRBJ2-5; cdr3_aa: CSATPLAGDRGGETQYF; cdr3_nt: TGCAGTGCTACCCCCCTAGCGGGAGATCGAGGGGGAGAGACCCAGTACTTC
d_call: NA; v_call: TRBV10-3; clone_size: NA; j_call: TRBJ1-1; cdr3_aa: CAISEGGTVTEAFF; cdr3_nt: TGTGCCATCAGTGAGGGGGGGACGGTCACTGAAGCTTTCTTT
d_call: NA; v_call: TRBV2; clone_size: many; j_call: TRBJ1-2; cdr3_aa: CASSERQYGYTF; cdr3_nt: TGTGCCAGCAGTGAAAGACAGTATGGCTACACCTTC
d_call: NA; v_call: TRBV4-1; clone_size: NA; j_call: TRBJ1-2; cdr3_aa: CASSHSTGANYGYTF; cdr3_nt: TGCGCCAGCAGCCATTCGACAGGAGCTAACTATGGCTACACCTTC
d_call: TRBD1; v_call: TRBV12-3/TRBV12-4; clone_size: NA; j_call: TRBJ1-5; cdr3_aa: CASRDDRERQPQHF; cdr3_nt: TGTGCCAGCAGAGACGACAGGGAGCGGCAGCCCCAGCATTTT
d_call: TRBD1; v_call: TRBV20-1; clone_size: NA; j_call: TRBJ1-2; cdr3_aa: CSARDGQGYGYTF; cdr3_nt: TGCAGTGCTAGAGATGGACAGGGTTATGGCTACACCTTC
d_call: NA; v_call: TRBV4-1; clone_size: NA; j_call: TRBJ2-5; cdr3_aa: CASSPDPPGDGETQYF; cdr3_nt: TGTGCCAGCAGCCCAGATCCCCCGGGCGATGGTGAGACCCAGTACTTC
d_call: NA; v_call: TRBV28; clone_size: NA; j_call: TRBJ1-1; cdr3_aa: CASSRSRLNEAFF; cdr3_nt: TGTGCCAGCAGCCGATCGAGACTGAATGAAGCTTTCTTT
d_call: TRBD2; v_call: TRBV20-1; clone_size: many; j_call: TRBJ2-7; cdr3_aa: CSGGTSGEDEQYF; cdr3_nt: TGCAGTGGGGGGACTAGCGGGGAGGACGAGCAGTACTTC
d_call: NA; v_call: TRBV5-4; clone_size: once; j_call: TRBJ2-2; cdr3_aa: CASSSTSALNTGELFF; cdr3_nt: TGTGCCAGCAGCTCGACCTCAGCTCTCAACACCGGGGAGCTGTTTTTT
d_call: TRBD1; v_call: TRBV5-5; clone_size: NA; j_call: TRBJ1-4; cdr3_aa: CASSLGQGVLEKLFF; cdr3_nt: TGTGCCAGCAGCCTGGGACAGGGGGTACTGGAAAAACTGTTTTTT
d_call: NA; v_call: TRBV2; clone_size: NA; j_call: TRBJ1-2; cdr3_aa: CASGDPGNYGYTF; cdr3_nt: TGTGCCAGCGGTGACCCAGGGAACTACGGCTACACCTTC
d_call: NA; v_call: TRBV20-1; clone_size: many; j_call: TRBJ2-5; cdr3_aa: CSADDKIQETQYF; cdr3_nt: TGCAGTGCAGATGACAAGATACAAGAGACCCAGTACTTC
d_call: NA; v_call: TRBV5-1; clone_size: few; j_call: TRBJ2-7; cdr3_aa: CASSPEGNSYEQYF; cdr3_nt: TGCGCCAGCAGCCCGGAGGGAAATTCCTACGAGCAGTACTTC
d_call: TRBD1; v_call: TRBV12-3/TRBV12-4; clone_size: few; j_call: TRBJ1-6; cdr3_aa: CASSPRGQGHSPLHF; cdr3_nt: TGTGCCAGCAGTCCCCGGGGACAGGGCCATTCACCCCTCCACTTT
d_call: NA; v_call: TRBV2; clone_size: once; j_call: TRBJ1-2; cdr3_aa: CASSGGTAYYGYTF; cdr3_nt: TGTGCCAGCAGTGGGGGGACGGCGTACTATGGCTACACCTTC
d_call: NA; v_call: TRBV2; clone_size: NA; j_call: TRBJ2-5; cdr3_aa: CASSDIQDF; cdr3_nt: TGTGCCAGCAGTGATATACAGGACTTC
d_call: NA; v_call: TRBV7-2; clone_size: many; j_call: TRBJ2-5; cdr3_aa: CASSLVDTNKGQETQYF; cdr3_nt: TGTGCCAGCAGCTTAGTTGACACCAATAAGGGGCAAGAGACCCAGTACTTC
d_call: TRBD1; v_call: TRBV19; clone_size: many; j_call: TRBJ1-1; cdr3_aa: CASSRTGPEAFF; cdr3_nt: TGTGCCAGTAGTAGGACAGGGCCTGAAGCTTTCTTT
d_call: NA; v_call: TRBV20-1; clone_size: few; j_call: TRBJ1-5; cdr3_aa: CSAREDNFGNQPQHF; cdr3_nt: TGCAGTGCTAGAGAGGATAATTTTGGAAATCAGCCCCAGCATTTT
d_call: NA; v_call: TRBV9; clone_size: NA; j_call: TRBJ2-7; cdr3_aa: CAGSLRPGALSYEQYF; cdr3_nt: TGTGCCGGCAGTTTGCGACCAGGGGCACTATCCTACGAGCAGTACTTC
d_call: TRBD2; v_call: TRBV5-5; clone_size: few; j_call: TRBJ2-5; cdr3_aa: CASSLGSGGETQYF; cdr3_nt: TGTGCCAGCAGCTTGGGCAGCGGGGGTGAGACCCAGTACTTC
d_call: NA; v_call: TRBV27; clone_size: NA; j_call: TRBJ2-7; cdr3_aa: CASSLLGPGRREQYF; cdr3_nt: TGTGCCAGCAGTTTACTAGGACCAGGACGTCGCGAGCAGTACTTC
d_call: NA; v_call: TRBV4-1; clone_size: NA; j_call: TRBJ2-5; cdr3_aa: CASSQWTTLRTEEETQYF; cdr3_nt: TGCGCCAGCAGCCAATGGACGACTCTCAGGACAGAGGAAGAGACCCAGTACTTC
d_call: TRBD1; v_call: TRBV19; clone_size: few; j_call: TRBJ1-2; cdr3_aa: CASSWTGYGYTF; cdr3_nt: TGTGCCAGTAGTTGGACAGGGTATGGCTACACCTTC
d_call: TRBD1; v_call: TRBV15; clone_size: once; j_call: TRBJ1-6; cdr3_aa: CATSRVMYSPEQGRYNSPLHF; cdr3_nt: TGTGCCACCAGCAGAGTAATGTACAGCCCCGAACAGGGGAGATATAATTCACCTCTCCACTTT
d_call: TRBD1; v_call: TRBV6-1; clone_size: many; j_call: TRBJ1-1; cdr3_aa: CASSSGTAMNTEAFF; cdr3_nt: TGTGCCAGCAGTTCAGGGACAGCGATGAACACTGAAGCTTTCTTT
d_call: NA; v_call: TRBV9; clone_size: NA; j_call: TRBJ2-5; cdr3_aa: CASSVRDAQETQYF; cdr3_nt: TGTGCCAGCAGCGTCCGGGACGCCCAAGAGACCCAGTACTTC
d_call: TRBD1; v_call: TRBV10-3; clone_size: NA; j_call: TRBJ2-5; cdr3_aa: CAISETGQVKETQYF; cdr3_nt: TGTGCCATCAGTGAGACGGGACAGGTAAAAGAGACCCAGTACTTC